This TCR beta chain is drawn from a study of T cells in localized non-small cell lung cancer. Sequenced by immunoSEQ multiplex PCR; TCRdb stores in-frame clones only, minus some. Of approximately 22,000 clones in the sample, about 90% were seen once. Study findings and constraints: In uninvolved adjacent lung, T cell clonality reached its highest value, exceeding tumor.

Regarding this clone: As yet, its antigen is unknown.

V dropped 2 bases and J dropped 8 bases, with 4 bases sitting between them. CDR3 size: 11 residues. Germline assignment: CDR1 SGHTA and CDR2 FQGNSA. J is TRBJ2-1 and V is TRBV7-2; D gene uncertain. The receptor comes from a male donor older than 55 with stage I squamous cell lung carcinoma. Sequences were derived from peripheral blood, sampled before any cancer treatment. The CDR3 spells CASSLYHEQFF. CDR3 nucleotide sequence: TGTGCCAGCAGCTTATATCATGAGCAGTTCTTC.